Below, 16 T cell receptor beta chains from the same sample are listed, as sequenced in a study of cytomegalovirus exposure and HLA in healthy donors. 60 Vbeta and 13 Jbeta primers were used in PCR. The data were produced by immunoSEQ multiplex PCR, yet TCRdb's version contains in-frame clones alone and is incomplete. The sample records 150,000 to 200,000 clones, 65% to 85% being singletons. Material: PBMCs. The receptors were gathered from a woman in her forties or fifties in good health and CMV-seropositive.

This chain uses TRBV7-3 with TRBJ1-2, with 7 nucleotides matching TRBD1. V shed 5 bases and J 5 bases; nucleotides not matched to a gene: 8. Germline V gives CDR1 SGHTA, CDR2 FQGTGA. CDR3 size: 14 residues. CDR3 DNA: TGTGCCAGCAGCCTTACAGGGGCGGGGTATGGCTACACCTTC. Its protein product is CASSLTGAGYGYTF.

V and J are TRBV10-3 and TRBJ1-3; D uncertain. There are 13 residues in the CDR3. Looked up from germline, CDR1 is ENHRY and CDR2 is SYGVKD. V lost 10 bases to trimming and J lost 0 bases, with 10 bases between them. The CDR3 DNA follows: TGTGCCAGCGCGGTGGGCTCTGGAAACACCATATATTTT. Encoded protein: CASAVGSGNTIYF.

This sequence joins TRBV2 and TRBJ2-3; the match to TRBD2 covers 7 bases. The V and J ends lost 6 bases and 6 bases, in that order; junction bases with no gene match: 15. Germline CDR1 reads SNHLY; CDR2 reads FYNNEI. The CDR3 consists of 16 residues. CDR3 in DNA: TGTGCCAGCAGCCCTCGACTAGCAGACTCGGGGGATACGCAGTATTTT. Encoded protein: CASSPRLADSGDTQYF.

The chain couples TRBV27 to TRBJ2-2; D possibly corresponds to TRBD1 (6 bases). Trimming removed 2 bases at V and 9 bases at J, with 19 bases between. The germline V gene encodes CDR1 MNHEY and CDR2 SMNVEV (reference sequence). CDR3 length: 16 amino acids. The CDR3 is CASSLARGRSVRELFF. In nucleotides, the CDR3 is TGTGCCAGCAGTTTAGCCAGGGGAAGGAGCGTGAGGGAGCTGTTTTTT.

The V and J genes are TRBV7-2 and TRBJ1-2; 8 positions agree with TRBD1. Trimming at V came to 5 bases and at J to 3 bases, leaving 5 bases not matched to a gene. The CDR3 contains 14 residues. Germline lookup yields CDR1 SGHTA and CDR2 FQGNSA. The CDR3 coding sequence is TGTGCCAGCAGCACGGGGACAGGCGACTATGGCTACACCTTC. It is translated as CASSTGTGDYGYTF.

In DNA, the CDR3 is TGTGCCAGCAGTGAAGCGCTTCCGAGGAGTGACTACACCTTC. Translating gives CASSEALPRSDYTF. V usage is TRBV2 and J usage is TRBJ1-2; no definite D call. V was clipped by 0 bases and J by 10 bases, with 15 bases between them. The CDR3 spans 14 residues. The V gene's germline CDR1 is SNHLY and CDR2 FYNNEI.

The chain carries TRBV5-1 and TRBJ1-2, with a possible D match to TRBD1 (6 bases). Trimming took off 4 bases at V and 4 bases at J, with 14 bases between the two ends. The CDR3 runs 14 residues. CDR1 and CDR2 from the germline V gene are SGHRS and YFSETQ. CDR3 sequence reads: CASSPQGPGYGYTF. The CDR3 DNA is TGCGCCAGCAGCCCACAGGGTCCTGGCTATGGCTACACCTTC.

V is TRBV5-4 and J is TRBJ2-7; D is ambiguous. The CDR3 totals 15 residues. V gave up 3 bases and J gave up 0 bases, with 13 bases separating them. The germline V gene has CDR1 SGHNT and CDR2 YYREEE (reference sequence). The CDR3 coding sequence is TGTGCCAGCAGCTCCCGAGAACAGTTCTCCTACGAGCAGTACTTC. Its translation: CASSSREQFSYEQYF.

This chain joins TRBV7-9 and TRBJ2-5; possibly TRBD1 for D (5 bases). CDR1 SEHNR and CDR2 FQNEAQ come from the germline V gene (reference sequence). The ends were cut back, 6 bases at V and 7 bases at J, with 15 bases in the middle. The CDR3 runs to 13 residues. CDR3 region: CASSTLGVGTQYF. In DNA, the CDR3 is TGTGCCAGCAGTACGCTAGGGGTCGGGACCCAGTACTTC.

V is TRBV6-5 and J is TRBJ2-7, with 7 bases matching TRBD1. V was clipped by 6 bases and J by 3 bases; unmatched bases: 8. CDR3 length: 14 residues. Germline V CDR1 and CDR2: MNHEY, SVGAGI. The CDR3 DNA is TGTGCCAGCAGAACCGACAGGGTTTTCTACGAGCAGTACTTC. Translated, it gives CASRTDRVFYEQYF.

The chain is built from TRBV10-3 and TRBJ2-7; 8 nucleotides agree with TRBD2. V lost 5 bases and J lost 1; bases outside the gene matches: 4. CDR3 length equals 14 residues. Germline V gene sequence: CDR1 ENHRY, CDR2 SYGVKD. CDR3 coding DNA: TGTGCCATCAGTCCCGGGACTAGATCCTACGAGCAGTACTTC. Its protein is CAISPGTRSYEQYF.

In regard to this clone: One junction end disagrees with the germline gene, perhaps due to a read error. The rearrangement links TRBV4-1 to TRBJ1-2, with unresolved D. The germline V gene has CDR1 MGHRA and CDR2 YSYEKL. This CDR3 contains 16 residues. The CDR3 DNA is TGCGCCAGCAGCCAAGCTTCTGAGGGCATGGGATATGGCTACCCCTTC. The encoded protein is CASSQASEGMGYGYPF.

This chain connects TRBV2 to TRBJ1-1; D remains ambiguous. Germline-derived CDR1 and CDR2 are SNHLY and FYNNEI. The CDR3 spans 13 residues. V lost 8 bases and J lost 1, with 11 bases in between. This chain's CDR3 is CASAGSGNTEAFF. In DNA, the CDR3 is TGTGCCAGCGCTGGATCAGGGAACACTGAAGCTTTCTTT. The full variable domain, rest sourced from reference TRBV2 and TRBJ1-1, is EPEVTQTPSHQVTQMGQEVILRCVPISNHLYFYWYRQILGQKVEFLVSFYNNEISEKSEIFDDQFSVERPDGSNFTLKIRSTKLEDSAMYFCASAGSGNTEAFFGQGTRLTVV.

CDR3 DNA: TGCGCCAGCAGCTTGGCCGGGGGGACCTACGAGCAGTACTTC. Its translation: CASSLAGGTYEQYF. V and J are TRBV5-1 and TRBJ2-7; TRBD2 matches 7 bases. J lost 2 bases, V lost 0 bases, and 2 bases had no gene match. The CDR3 is 14 amino acids. Germline CDR1 and CDR2: SGHRS and YFSETQ.

V usage is TRBV18 and J usage is TRBJ2-7; 11 bases are shared with TRBD2. V gave up 6 bases and J gave up 3 bases; unmatched junction bases: 7. Germline V gives CDR1 KGHSH, CDR2 LQKENI. CDR3 length: 15 amino acids. CDR3 protein: CASSPIAGGIYEQYF. The CDR3 nucleotides are TGTGCCAGCTCCCCAATAGCGGGGGGGATCTACGAGCAGTACTTC.

In the case of this clone: The junction departs from the called germline gene at one end, perhaps through a read error. Other DNA sequences in this specimen translate into the identical CDR3. The chain uses TRBV12-5 and TRBJ2-7, with 10 bases aligning to TRBD1. The length of the CDR3 is 14 residues. CDR1 LGHNT and CDR2 FRNRAP come from the germline V gene. DNA for the CDR3: TGTGCTAGTGCCACCGGGACAGGGGTCTACGAGCAATACTTC. The encoded protein is CASATGTGVYEQYF.